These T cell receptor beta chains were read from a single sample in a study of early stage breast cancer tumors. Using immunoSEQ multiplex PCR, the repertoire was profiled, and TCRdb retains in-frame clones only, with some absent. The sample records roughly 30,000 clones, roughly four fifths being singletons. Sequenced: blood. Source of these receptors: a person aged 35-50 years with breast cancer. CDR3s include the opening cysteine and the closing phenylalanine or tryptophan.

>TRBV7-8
CASSLAMGNPYNEQFF
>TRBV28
CATLGQRVNYGYTF
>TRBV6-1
CASRRQSTDTQYF
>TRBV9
CASSCLETQYF
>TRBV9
CASSVGSGGTDTQYF
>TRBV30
CAWSAGQGDTEAFF
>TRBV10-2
CASSGQNYEQYF
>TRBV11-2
CARREDSSGANVLTF
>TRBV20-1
CSAWDVETQYF
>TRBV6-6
CASSPSDTEAFF
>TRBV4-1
CASSQDPRNYNEQFF
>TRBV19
CASSPWTGGSYEQYF
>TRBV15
CATSRDVGRTASYNEQFF
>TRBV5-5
CASSLRPLGEQYF
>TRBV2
CASRGTSGRINEQFF
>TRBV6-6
CASSYRGLLSTDTQYF
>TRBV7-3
CASSPTRFERSEAFF
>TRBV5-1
CASSLDWQSTYEQYF
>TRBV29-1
CSVEEADYYGYTF
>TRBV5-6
CASSLGGPNRIFSTDTQYF
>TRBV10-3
CAIGDSPNEKLFF
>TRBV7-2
CASSSGLAGGTDTQYF
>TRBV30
CAWSPESYEQYF
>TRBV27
CASSLSKFRRANTEAFF
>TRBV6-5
CASSTGYDEQFF
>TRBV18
CASSPLMGNEQFF
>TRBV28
CASSRGGTGVSNTEAFF
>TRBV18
CASSSGWQETQYF
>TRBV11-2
CASSLDRRTEAFF
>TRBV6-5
CASRRAPQGAYEQYF
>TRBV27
CASSLTGRPTTGELFF
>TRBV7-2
CASRPDGSSYNEQFF
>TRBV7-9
CASSLAEIRQQFF
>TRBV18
CASSPKQGLNTEAFF
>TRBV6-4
CASSPSGRESSYNEQFF
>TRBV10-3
CAISERLAGVGGELFF
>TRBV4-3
CASSQGLAGGDTQYF
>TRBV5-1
CASSLFSRDEQYF
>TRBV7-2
CASSLAAASGYTF
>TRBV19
CASTTGIWSEQYF
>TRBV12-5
CASGLVLTSGRTDTQYF
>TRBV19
CASSMGLETDTQYF
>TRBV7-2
CASSLGPSGSGTYEQYF
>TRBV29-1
CSVSTNRRHTGELFF
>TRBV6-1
CASSAYSRSDSNQPQHF
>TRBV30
CAWSPGQDGYTF
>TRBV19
CASSGGVDTEAFF
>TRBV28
CASRPSQSRGEKLFF
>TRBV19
CASSIPLLAGELFF
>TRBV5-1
CASSPARSETQYF
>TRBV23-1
CASSQTEWDRGNEQYF
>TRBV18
CASSPQGGETEAFF